This T cell receptor beta chain emerged from a study of cytomegalovirus exposure and HLA in healthy donors. Trimming left V 2 bases short and J 2 bases short, with 9 bases between. This CDR3 has 14 amino acids. Germline CDR1 LNHNV, CDR2 YYDKDF (reference sequence). Researchers ran the PCR with 60 Vbeta and 13 Jbeta primers. Measured with immunoSEQ multiplex PCR; TCRdb has only the in-frame clones, and not every one. The sample totals fewer than 150,000 clones. The TCR comes from a woman aged 60-70 years in good health and CMV-seronegative. Sequenced: PBMCs. The chain is built from TRBV15 and TRBJ1-1, with D uncertain. CDR3 nucleotides: TGTGCCACCAGCAGACCCGCAGATAACACTGAAGCTTTCTTT. Protein product: CATSRPADNTEAFF.